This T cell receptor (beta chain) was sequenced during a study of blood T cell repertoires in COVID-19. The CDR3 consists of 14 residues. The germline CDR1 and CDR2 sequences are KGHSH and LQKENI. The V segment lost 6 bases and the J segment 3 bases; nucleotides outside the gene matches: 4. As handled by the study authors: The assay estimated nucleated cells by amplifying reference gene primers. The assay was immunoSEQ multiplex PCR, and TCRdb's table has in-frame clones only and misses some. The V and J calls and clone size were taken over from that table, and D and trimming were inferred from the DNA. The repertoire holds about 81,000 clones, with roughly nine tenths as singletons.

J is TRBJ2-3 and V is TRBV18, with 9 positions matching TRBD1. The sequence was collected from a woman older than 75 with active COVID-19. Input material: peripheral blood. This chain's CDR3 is CASSRGQGTDTQYF. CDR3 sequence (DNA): TGTGCCAGCTCTCGCGGACAGGGGACAGATACGCAGTATTTT.